These 9 T cell receptor beta chains were all obtained from the same sample, sequenced in a study of T cell responses to AZD1222 COVID-19 vaccine. Profiled with immunoSEQ multiplex PCR; TCRdb holds only in-frame clones, not every one. The sample contains 150,000 or so clones, 75% to 95% of which appear only once. The source material was peripheral blood, sampled on day 0 of AZD1222 vaccination. Every receptor here comes from an adult in good health.

The rearrangement joins TRBV27 to TRBJ1-2; TRBD1 matches at 7 bases. The CDR3 runs to 15 residues. Germline V gene sequence: CDR1 MNHEY, CDR2 SMNVEV (reference sequence). Losses at the gene ends were 8 bases for V and 4 bases for J; bases not matched to a gene: 13. The CDR3 sequence: CASATQGSLRYGYTF. The CDR3 DNA reads as TGTGCCAGCGCTACACAGGGGAGTTTACGCTATGGCTACACCTTC.

The gene calls are TRBV28 and TRBJ2-3, with D perhaps TRBD1 (6 bases). Germline V gene lookup returns CDR1 MDHEN and CDR2 SYDVKM. V lost 5 bases, J lost 3 bases, and 12 bases lay in between. CDR3 size: 14 residues. This CDR3 reads CASSHRVLTDTQYF. CDR3 coding DNA: TGTGCCAGCAGTCACAGGGTCTTGACAGATACGCAGTATTTT.

There are a few counts of this clone. The rearrangement joins TRBV13 to TRBJ1-3; no clear D gene. The V end lost 0 bases, the J end lost 2 bases, and 5 bases lay between the germline ends. Germline values: CDR1 PRHDT, CDR2 FYEKMQ (reference sequence). The CDR3 is 14 residues long. The CDR3 loop reads CASSLGETGNTIYF. CDR3 DNA: TGTGCCAGCAGCTTAGGGGAAACTGGAAACACCATATATTTT.

The genes are TRBV5-5 and TRBJ1-2; D remains unclear. CDR3 length: 15 amino acids. Germline CDR1 SGHKS, CDR2 YYEKEE (reference sequence). With 6 bases removed from V and 4 bases from J, the gap between germline ends came to 19 bases. The CDR3 spells CASIPQLGVPYGYTF. The CDR3 region has the DNA TGTGCCAGCATCCCCCAACTCGGAGTCCCCTATGGCTACACCTTC.

The count of this clone is one. This chain's CDR3 is CASSVYRVSGNTIYF. DNA of the CDR3: TGTGCCAGCAGCGTATACCGGGTCTCTGGAAACACCATATATTTT. The chain couples TRBV13 to TRBJ1-3, with D unresolved. Germline values: CDR1 PRHDT, CDR2 FYEKMQ (reference sequence). With 5 bases removed from V and 0 bases from J, the gap between germline ends came to 11 bases. The CDR3 is 15 amino acids.

This clone was counted between two and nine times. The chain recombines TRBV30 with TRBJ1-1, with D possibly being TRBD1 (5 bases). This CDR3 has 16 residues. The V and J ends lost 2 bases and 0 bases respectively, with 16 bases between them. Germline loops: CDR1 GTSNPN, CDR2 SVGIG (reference sequence). The CDR3: CAWSWRDLWVNTEAFF. CDR3 nucleotides: TGTGCCTGGAGTTGGAGGGACCTTTGGGTGAACACTGAAGCTTTCTTT. Drawing the rest from reference TRBV30 and TRBJ1-1, the complete variable domain is SQTIHQWPATLVQPVGSPLSLECTVEGTSNPNLYWYRQAAGRGLQLLFYSVGIGQISSEVPQNLSASRPQDRQFILSSKKLLLSDSGFYLCAWSWRDLWVNTEAFFGQGTRLTVV.

This chain uses TRBV28 with TRBJ1-5; a weak D match, TRBD1 (6 bases). The CDR3 is made up of 14 amino acids. The V end lost 2 bases, the J end lost 3 bases, and 8 bases lay between the germline ends. Germline V gives CDR1 MDHEN, CDR2 SYDVKM. CDR3 amino acids: CASSLGDNNQPQHF. The CDR3 DNA is TGTGCCAGCAGTTTAGGGGACAACAATCAGCCCCAGCATTTT.

The chain combines TRBV27 with TRBJ2-1; TRBD2 might be the D (5 bases). V was cut by 2 bases and J by 8 bases, with 22 bases left in between. The CDR3 contains 17 residues. Looked up from germline, CDR1 is MNHEY and CDR2 is SMNVEV (reference sequence). The CDR3 here is CASSLATGEYDSDEQFF. CDR3 nucleotide sequence: TGTGCCAGCAGTTTAGCCACGGGCGAATACGATAGCGATGAGCAGTTCTTC.

The chain uses TRBV2 and TRBJ2-1; D unresolved. Germline V gene sequence: CDR1 SNHLY, CDR2 FYNNEI. The CDR3 is 12 residues long. With 8 bases removed from V and 3 bases from J, the gap between germline ends came to 8 bases. CDR3 amino acids: CASQSGYNEQFF. The CDR3 nucleotides read TGTGCCAGCCAGTCGGGCTACAATGAGCAGTTCTTC.